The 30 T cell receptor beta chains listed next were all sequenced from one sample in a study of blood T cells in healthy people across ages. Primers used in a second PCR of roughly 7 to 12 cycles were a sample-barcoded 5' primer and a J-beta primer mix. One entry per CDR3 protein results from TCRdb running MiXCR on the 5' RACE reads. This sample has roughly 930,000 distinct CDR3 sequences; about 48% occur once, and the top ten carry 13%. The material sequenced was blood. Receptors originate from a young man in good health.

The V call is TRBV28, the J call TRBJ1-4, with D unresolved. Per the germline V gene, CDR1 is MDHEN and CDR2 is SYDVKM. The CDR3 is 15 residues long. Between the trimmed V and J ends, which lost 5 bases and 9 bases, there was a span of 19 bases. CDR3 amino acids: CASSQPRALSKKLFF. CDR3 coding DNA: TGTGCCAGCAGTCAACCGAGGGCGTTATCGAAAAAACTGTTTTTT.

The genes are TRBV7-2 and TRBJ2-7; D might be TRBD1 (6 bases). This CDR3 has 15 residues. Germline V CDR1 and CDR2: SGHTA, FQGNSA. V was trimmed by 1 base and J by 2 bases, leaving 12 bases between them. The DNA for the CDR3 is TGTGCCAGCAGCTTAGGAGGGACATTTGCCTACGAGCAGTACTTC. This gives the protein CASSLGGTFAYEQYF.

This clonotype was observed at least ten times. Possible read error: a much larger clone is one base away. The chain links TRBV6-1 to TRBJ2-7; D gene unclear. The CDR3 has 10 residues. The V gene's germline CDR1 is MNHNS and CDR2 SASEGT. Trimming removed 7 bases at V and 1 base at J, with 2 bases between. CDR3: CASNSYEQYF. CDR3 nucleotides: TGTGCCAGCAATTCCTACGAGCAGTACTTC.

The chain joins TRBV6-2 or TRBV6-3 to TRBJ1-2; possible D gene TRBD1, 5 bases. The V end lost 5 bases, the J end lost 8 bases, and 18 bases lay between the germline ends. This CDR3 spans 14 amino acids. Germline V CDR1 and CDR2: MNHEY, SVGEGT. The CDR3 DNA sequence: TGTGCCAGCAGTACACACAGGAGTCCGAGGGGCTACACCTTC. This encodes CASSTHRSPRGYTF.

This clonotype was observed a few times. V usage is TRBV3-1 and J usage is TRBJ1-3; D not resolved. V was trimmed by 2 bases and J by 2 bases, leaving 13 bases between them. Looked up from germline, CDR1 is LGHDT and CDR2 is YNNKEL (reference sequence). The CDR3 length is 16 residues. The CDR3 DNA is TGTGCCAGCAGCCAATATATCCCGAGAACTGGAAACACCATATATTTT. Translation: CASSQYIPRTGNTIYF. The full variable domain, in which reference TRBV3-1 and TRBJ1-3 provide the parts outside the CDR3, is DTAVSQTPKYLVTQMGNDKSIKCEQNLGHDTMYWYKQDSKKFLKIMFSYNNKELIINETVPNRFSPKSPDKAHLNLHINSLELGDSAVYFCASSQYIPRTGNTIYFGEGSWLTVV.

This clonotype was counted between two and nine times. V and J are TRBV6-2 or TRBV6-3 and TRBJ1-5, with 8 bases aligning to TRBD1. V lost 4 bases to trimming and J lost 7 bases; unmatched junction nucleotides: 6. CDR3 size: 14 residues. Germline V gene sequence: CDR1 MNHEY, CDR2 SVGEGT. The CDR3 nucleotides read TGTGCCAGCAGTTTCGGACAGGGTAGCCAGCCCCAGCATTTT. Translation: CASSFGQGSQPQHF.

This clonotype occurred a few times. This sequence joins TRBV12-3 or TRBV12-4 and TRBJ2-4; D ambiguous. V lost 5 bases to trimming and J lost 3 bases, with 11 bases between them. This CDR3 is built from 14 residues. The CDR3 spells CASSPTKGKNIQYF. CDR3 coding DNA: TGTGCCAGCAGTCCAACAAAGGGCAAAAACATTCAGTACTTC.

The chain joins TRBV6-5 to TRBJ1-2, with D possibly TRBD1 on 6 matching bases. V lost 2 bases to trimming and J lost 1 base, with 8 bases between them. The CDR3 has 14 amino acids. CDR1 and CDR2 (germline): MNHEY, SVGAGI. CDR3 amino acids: CASSYTDSNYGYTF. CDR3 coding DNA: TGTGCCAGCAGTTACACGGACAGTAACTATGGCTACACCTTC.

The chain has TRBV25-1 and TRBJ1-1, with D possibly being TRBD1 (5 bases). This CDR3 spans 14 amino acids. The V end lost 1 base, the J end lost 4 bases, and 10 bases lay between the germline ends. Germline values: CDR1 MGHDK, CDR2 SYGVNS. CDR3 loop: CASSESWGGTEAFF. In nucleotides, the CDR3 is TGTGCCAGCAGTGAATCATGGGGGGGCACTGAAGCTTTCTTT.

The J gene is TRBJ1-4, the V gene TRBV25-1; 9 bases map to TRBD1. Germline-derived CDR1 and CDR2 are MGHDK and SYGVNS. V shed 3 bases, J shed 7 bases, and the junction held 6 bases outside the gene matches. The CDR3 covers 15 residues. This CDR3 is CASSDTGGWGEKLFF. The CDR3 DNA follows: TGTGCCAGCAGTGACACAGGGGGCTGGGGTGAAAAACTGTTTTTT.

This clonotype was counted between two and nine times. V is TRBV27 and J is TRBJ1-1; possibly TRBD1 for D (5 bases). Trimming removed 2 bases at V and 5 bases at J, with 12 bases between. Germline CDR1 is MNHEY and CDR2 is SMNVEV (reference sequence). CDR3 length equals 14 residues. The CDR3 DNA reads TGTGCCAGCAGTTTAGTGGGGGAATGGACTGAAGCTTTCTTT. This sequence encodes CASSLVGEWTEAFF.

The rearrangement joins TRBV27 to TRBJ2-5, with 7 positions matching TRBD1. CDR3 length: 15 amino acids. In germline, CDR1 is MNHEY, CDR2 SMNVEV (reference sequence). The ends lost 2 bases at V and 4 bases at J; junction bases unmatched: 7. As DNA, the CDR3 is TGTGCCAGCAGTTTAGCACAGGGGATGGGAGAGACCCAGTACTTC. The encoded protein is CASSLAQGMGETQYF.

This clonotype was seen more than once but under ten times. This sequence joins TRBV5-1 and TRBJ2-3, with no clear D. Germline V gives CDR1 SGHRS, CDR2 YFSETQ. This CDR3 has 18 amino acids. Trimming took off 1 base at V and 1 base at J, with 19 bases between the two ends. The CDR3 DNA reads TGCGCCAGCAGCTTGAGAACAGACCGAATGTTGGGCACAGATACGCAGTATTTT. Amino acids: CASSLRTDRMLGTDTQYF.

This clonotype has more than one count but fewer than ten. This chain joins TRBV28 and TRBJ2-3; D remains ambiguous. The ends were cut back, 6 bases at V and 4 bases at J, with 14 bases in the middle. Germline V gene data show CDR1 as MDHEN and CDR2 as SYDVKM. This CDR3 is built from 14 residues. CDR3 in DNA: TGTGCCAGCAGCAGCCCATCTACCTCAGATACGCAGTATTTT. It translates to CASSSPSTSDTQYF.

This CDR3 is CSVGPDSYGYTF. CDR3 DNA sequence: TGCAGCGTTGGGCCGGACAGCTATGGCTACACCTTC. The V call is TRBV29-1, the J call TRBJ1-2; D perhaps matches TRBD1 (6 bases). Germline lookup yields CDR1 SQVTM and CDR2 ANQGSEA. The CDR3 is 12 residues long. With 4 bases removed from V and 4 bases from J, the gap between germline ends came to 10 bases.

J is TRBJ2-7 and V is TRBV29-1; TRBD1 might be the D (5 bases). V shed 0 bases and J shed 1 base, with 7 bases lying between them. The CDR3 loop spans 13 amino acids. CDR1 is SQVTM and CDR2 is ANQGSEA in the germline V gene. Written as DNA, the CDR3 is TGCAGCGTTGAAGAAAACAGGTCCTACGAGCAGTACTTC. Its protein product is CSVEENRSYEQYF.

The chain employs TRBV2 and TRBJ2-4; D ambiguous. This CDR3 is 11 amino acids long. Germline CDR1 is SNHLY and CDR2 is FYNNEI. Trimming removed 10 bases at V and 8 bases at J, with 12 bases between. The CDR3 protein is CATLGWDIQYF. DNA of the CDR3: TGTGCCACCTTGGGGTGGGACATTCAGTACTTC.

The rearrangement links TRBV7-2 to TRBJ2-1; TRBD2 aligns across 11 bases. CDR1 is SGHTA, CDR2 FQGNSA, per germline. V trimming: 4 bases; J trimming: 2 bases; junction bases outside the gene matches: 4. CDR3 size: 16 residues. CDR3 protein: CASSWGLAATYNEQFF. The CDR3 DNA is TGTGCCAGCAGCTGGGGACTAGCGGCCACCTACAATGAGCAGTTCTTC.

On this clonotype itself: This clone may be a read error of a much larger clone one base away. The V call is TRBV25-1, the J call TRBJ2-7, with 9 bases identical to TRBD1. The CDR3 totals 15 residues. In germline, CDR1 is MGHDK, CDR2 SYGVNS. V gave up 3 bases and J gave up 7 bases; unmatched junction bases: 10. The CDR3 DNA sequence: TGTGCCAGCAGTGATCGCACAGGGGGCGGTAATGAGCAGTACTTC. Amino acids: CASSDRTGGGNEQYF.

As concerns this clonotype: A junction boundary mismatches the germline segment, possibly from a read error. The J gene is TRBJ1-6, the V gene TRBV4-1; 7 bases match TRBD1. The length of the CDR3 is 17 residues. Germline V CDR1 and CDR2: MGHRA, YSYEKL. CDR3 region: CACSQDPGGSYNSPLHF. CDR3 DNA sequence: TGCGCCTGCAGCCAAGATCCAGGGGGATCGTATAATTCACCCCTCCACTTT.

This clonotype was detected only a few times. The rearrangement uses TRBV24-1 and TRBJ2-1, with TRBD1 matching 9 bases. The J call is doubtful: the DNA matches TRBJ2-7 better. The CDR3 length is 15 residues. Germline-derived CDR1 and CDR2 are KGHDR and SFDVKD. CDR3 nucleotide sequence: TGTGCCACCAGTGATGATGGGACAGGGTACAATGAGCAGTACTTC. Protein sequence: CATSDDGTGYNEQYF.

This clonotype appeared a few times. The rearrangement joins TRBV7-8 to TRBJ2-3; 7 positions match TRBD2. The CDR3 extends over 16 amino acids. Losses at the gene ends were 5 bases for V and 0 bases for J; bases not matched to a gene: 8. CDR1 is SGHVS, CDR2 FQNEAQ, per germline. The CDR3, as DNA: TGTGCCAGCAGCCCCTGGGGGGGAATAAGCACAGATACGCAGTATTTT. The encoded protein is CASSPWGGISTDTQYF. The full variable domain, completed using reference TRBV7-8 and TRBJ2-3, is GAGVSQSPRYKVAKRGQDVALRCDPISGHVSLFWYQQALGQGPEFLTYFQNEAQLDKSGLPSDRFFAERPEGSVSTLKIQRTQQEDSAVYLCASSPWGGISTDTQYFGPGTRLTVL.

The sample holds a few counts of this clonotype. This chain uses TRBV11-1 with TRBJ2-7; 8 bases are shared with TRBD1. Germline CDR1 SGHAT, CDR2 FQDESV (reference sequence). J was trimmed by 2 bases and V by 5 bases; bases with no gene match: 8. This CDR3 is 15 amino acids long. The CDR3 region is CASSQGQVGTYEQYF. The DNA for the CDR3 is TGTGCCAGCAGCCAGGGACAGGTCGGGACCTACGAGCAGTACTTC.

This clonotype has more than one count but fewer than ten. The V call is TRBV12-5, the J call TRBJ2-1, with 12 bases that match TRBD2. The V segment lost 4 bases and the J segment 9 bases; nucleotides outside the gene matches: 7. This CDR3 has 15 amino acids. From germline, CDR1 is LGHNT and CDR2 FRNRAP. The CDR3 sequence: CASGSLAGGPGEQFF. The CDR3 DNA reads TGTGCTAGTGGTTCTCTAGCGGGGGGGCCCGGTGAGCAGTTCTTC.

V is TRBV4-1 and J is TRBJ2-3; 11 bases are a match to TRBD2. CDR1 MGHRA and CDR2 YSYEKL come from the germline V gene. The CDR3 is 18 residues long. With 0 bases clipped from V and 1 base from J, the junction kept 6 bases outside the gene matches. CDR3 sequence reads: CASSQEGYSGGGTDTQYF. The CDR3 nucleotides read TGCGCCAGCAGCCAAGAAGGATATAGCGGGGGGGGCACAGATACGCAGTATTTT.

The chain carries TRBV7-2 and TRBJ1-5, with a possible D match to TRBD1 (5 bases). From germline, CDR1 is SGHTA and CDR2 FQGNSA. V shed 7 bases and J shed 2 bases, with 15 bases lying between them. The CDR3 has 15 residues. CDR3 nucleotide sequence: TGTGCCAGCACTGCAGAGGGGTCTGGCAATCAGCCCCAGCATTTT. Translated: CASTAEGSGNQPQHF.

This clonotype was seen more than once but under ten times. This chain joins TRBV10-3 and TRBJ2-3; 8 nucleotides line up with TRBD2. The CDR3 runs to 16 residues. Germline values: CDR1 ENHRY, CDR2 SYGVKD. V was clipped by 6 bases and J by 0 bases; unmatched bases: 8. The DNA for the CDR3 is TGTGCCATCAGCCGGGGACTAGTCTCTAGCACAGATACGCAGTATTTT. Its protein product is CAISRGLVSSTDTQYF.

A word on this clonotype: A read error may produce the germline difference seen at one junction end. The CDR3 nucleotides are TGCAGCGGGACGGGCACAGATGCGCAGTATTTT. Its protein product is CSGTGTDAQYF. The genes are TRBV29-1 and TRBJ2-3; no clear D gene. CDR1 and CDR2 from the germline V gene are SQVTM and ANQGSEA. CDR3 size: 11 residues.

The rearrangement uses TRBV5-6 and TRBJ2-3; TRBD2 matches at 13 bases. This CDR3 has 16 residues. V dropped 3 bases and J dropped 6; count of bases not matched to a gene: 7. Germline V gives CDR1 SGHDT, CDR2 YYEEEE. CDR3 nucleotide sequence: TGTGCCAGCAGCTGGACGGGACTAGCGGGGAAGGATACGCAGTATTTT. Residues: CASSWTGLAGKDTQYF.

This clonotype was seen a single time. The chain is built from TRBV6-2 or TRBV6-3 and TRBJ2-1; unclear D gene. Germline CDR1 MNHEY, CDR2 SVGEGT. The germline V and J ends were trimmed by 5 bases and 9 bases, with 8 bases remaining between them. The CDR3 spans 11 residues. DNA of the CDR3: TGTGCCAGCAGTCGGGCTTTTGAGCAGTTCTTC. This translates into CASSRAFEQFF.